This T cell receptor beta chain comes out of a study of OX40 agonist ivuxolimab in advanced cancers. Study-level background: Ivuxolimab is a fully human IgG2 antibody that activates OX40 (CD134).

This CDR3 comprises 16 residues. Germline lookup yields CDR1 MNHEY and CDR2 SMNVEV (reference sequence). Trimming at V came to 1 base and at J to 4 bases, leaving 9 bases not matched to a gene. Samples were taken at baseline and on day 1 of cycles 4 and 7. Data came from immunoSEQ multiplex PCR; TCRdb stores just in-frame clones and leaves some out. In the table there are under 15,000 clones, about 79% of which are singletons. This chain connects TRBV27 to TRBJ2-7; TRBD2 matches 8 bases. This receptor was obtained from an adult with an advanced solid tumor such as melanoma, head and neck, liver or kidney cancer. Sequencing used CD4+ or CD8+ T cells sorted from blood, obtained in a trial of the OX40 agonist ivuxolimab. In nucleotides, the CDR3 is TGTGCCAGCAGTTTATATACGGGAGGGCCGGGGTACGAGCAGTACTTC. Translation: CASSLYTGGPGYEQYF.